This T cell receptor (beta chain) was observed in a study of cytomegalovirus exposure and HLA in healthy donors (dated by TCRdb to 2016 to 2017). Turning to the overall study: According to a later analysis, the roughly 120 validation repertoires were produced on the same platform as the roughly 600 repertoires of the first cohort. The aim of the study was to test whether cataloging public T cell receptors could identify signatures of past pathogen exposure. A separate validation cohort of roughly 130 different subjects was used in addition to the 666-subject first cohort. High-throughput TCR immunosequencing, statistical association of individual TCRs with disease status, and machine learning were combined to predict cytomegalovirus infection status.

The CDR3 has 13 amino acids, counting the end cysteine and phenylalanine. The entry retains the CDR3 DNA only, 39 bases that are in frame from base 1. Trimming removed 6 bases from V and 2 bases from J, leaving 8 bases between the germline ends. As encoded in the germline V gene, CDR1 is MDHEN while CDR2 is SYDVKM. This clone was detected once. Its specific antigen is unknown. There are no base qualities to consult, and no much larger clone falls within one base. Donors formed part of the validation cohort, which comprised over a hundred subjects and was distinct from the first cohort of fewer than 750 subjects. Library preparation used the immunoSEQ multiplex PCR assay. The original pipeline was this. To diagnose cytomegalovirus status from the catalog of TCR beta chain sequences, a statistical classification framework was built. TCRdb carries this immuneACCESS record with in-frame sequences only. Its versions omit some clonotypes, under half of them owing to an unresolved V gene in the studies checked, with the rest unexplained. The DNA gave D and trimming, while V, J and clone size come from that table. Across this sample there are over 60,000 clones, with 90% to 95% seen only once. Together, the top ten hold 4.4% of the sample.

Here is what the overall study found, with its caveats: A later analysis found that TCRs clustered in the first cohort also tended to co-occur in the 110 or so validation repertoires, with approximately 95% of cluster scores above 0. In the study, some 160 TCR beta chains were listed as associated with cytomegalovirus. Most TCR sequences were observed very rarely across donors, whereas some public TCRs were present in many individuals. All 120 or so repertoires were used to score co-occurrence in the validation cohort in a later analysis, because that analysis had no HLA typing for the cohort. Cytomegalovirus status was reported to be diagnosed by the classifier with high specificity and sensitivity in both the original and validation cohorts. A few of the identified cytomegalovirus-associated TCR beta chains were confirmed in vitro to be specific for cytomegalovirus antigens. The authors suggested that the approach could potentially be extended to other disease states and immunological phenotypes.

This clonotype was obtained from a man between 18 and 29 years old in good health and CMV-seropositive. This sequence uses TRBV28 and TRBJ2-1; the D gene cannot be resolved reliably. The specimen sequenced was PBMCs. The CDR3 protein: CASSVTAYNEQFF. The DNA reads TGTGCCAGCAGCGTTACAGCCTACAATGAGCAGTTCTTC.